The subject of this entry is one T cell receptor (beta chain). The antigen is unknown. Just one base apart from a much larger clone, this may be a read error. The entry originates in a study of T cells in Graves' hyperthyroidism and ophthalmopathy. Germline CDR1 reads DFQATT; CDR2 reads SNEGSKA (reference sequence). This CDR3 contains 16 residues. Points from the study as a whole: Blood shared most expanded thyroid clonotypes above 0.001.

Amplification targeted TCR beta CDR3 regions from RNA transcripts. The primer set for the first-round RT-PCR of the TCR CDR3 was HTBI. TCRdb processed the multiplex PCR reads anew with MiXCR; each CDR3 protein has one entry. The sample includes approximately 600,000 distinct CDR3 sequences, roughly 16% of them seen just once. The chain links TRBV20-1 to TRBJ2-7, with 8 bases fitting TRBD1. The DNA end favors TRBJ2-1, so the J call may be wrong. This TCR was recovered from a woman aged 30 to 39 with Graves' hyperthyroidism. Sequencing was carried out using blood. CDR3 residues: CSARGDTGGDSYEQFF. DNA of the CDR3: TGCAGTGCTAGAGGCGATACAGGGGGAGACTCCTACGAGCAGTTCTTC.